A selection of T cell receptor beta chains follows, all from one sample in a study of T-cell memory formation after mild COVID-19. TCRdb re-derived calls from the 5' RACE reads in MiXCR, one entry per CDR3 protein. There are hundreds of thousands of distinct CDR3 sequences in the sample; approximately 20% occur only once, and around 13% lies in the top ten. Sequencing input: PBMCs or a T cell subset sorted from them (not recorded which). These receptors were collected from an adult woman who had mild COVID-19 (a few samples of this study predate the infection). Cell type and time point are not known. The CDR3 runs from the conserved cysteine through the conserved F or W. A D gene is named only where the DNA matches it firmly. The size of a clone is reported for some rows only, either as once, few or many, or as a class for expanded clones.

D gene: .
J gene: TRBJ2-7
clone size: few
V gene: TRBV7-9
CDR3 DNA: TGTGCCAGCAGCTTACCAGGGACCCACGAGCAGTACTTC
CDR3 protein: CASSLPGTHEQYF

D gene: .
J gene: TRBJ2-2
clone size: .
V gene: TRBV14
CDR3 DNA: TGTGCCAGCAGCCCCACGGGGGGCCAGGCTGGCGGGGAGCTGTTTTTT
CDR3 protein: CASSPTGGQAGGELFF

D gene: TRBD1
J gene: TRBJ2-7
clone size: many
V gene: TRBV5-6
CDR3 DNA: TGTGCCAGCAGCTTGCGACAGGGTTCCTACGAGCAGTACTTC
CDR3 protein: CASSLRQGSYEQYF

D gene: TRBD1
J gene: TRBJ2-7
clone size: .
V gene: TRBV15
CDR3 DNA: TGTGCCACCAGCGACCGACAGGGTCTCGTCGACGAGCAGTACTTC
CDR3 protein: CATSDRQGLVDEQYF

D gene: .
J gene: TRBJ2-5
clone size: .
V gene: TRBV12-3/TRBV12-4
CDR3 DNA: TGTGCCAGCACGGGACCCCGAACTGAGACCCAGTACTTC
CDR3 protein: CASTGPRTETQYF

D gene: TRBD1
J gene: TRBJ2-2
clone size: few
V gene: TRBV24-1
CDR3 DNA: TGTGCCATAGGACAGGGCGGTACCGGGGAGCTGTTTTTT
CDR3 protein: CAIGQGGTGELFF

D gene: .
J gene: TRBJ1-4
clone size: .
V gene: TRBV15
CDR3 DNA: TGTGCCACCAGCAGAGATGGGCAGCTTGTAGAAAAACTGTTTTTT
CDR3 protein: CATSRDGQLVEKLFF

D gene: .
J gene: TRBJ2-3
clone size: few
V gene: TRBV6-2/TRBV6-3
CDR3 DNA: TGTGCCAGCAGTTACTCAAGAACTAGCAGAAGTCAGTTACTCATCACAGATACGCAGTATTTT
CDR3 protein: CASSYSRTSRSQLLITDTQYF

D gene: .
J gene: TRBJ2-1
clone size: few
V gene: TRBV2
CDR3 DNA: TGTGCCAGCAGTGACCGGGACGGAACATACAATGAGCAGTTCTTC
CDR3 protein: CASSDRDGTYNEQFF

D gene: .
J gene: TRBJ1-2
clone size: .
V gene: TRBV27
CDR3 DNA: TGTGCCAGCAGTCCCCCGCGGCAGGGCTTAAGGCCCGCCTATGGCTACACCTTC
CDR3 protein: CASSPPRQGLRPAYGYTF

D gene: .
J gene: TRBJ1-5
clone size: .
V gene: TRBV14
CDR3 DNA: TGTGCCAGCAGCGAACAGTACAATCAGCCCCAGCATTTT
CDR3 protein: CASSEQYNQPQHF

D gene: .
J gene: TRBJ2-5
clone size: few
V gene: TRBV24-1
CDR3 DNA: TGTGCCACCAGTGATTTGCTCGCAGGGCAAGAGACCCAGTACTTC
CDR3 protein: CATSDLLAGQETQYF

D gene: .
J gene: TRBJ2-2
clone size: .
V gene: TRBV7-2
CDR3 DNA: TGTGCCAGCAGCCCCAGGGTATCCGGGGAGCTGTTTTTT
CDR3 protein: CASSPRVSGELFF

D gene: .
J gene: TRBJ2-7
clone size: .
V gene: TRBV9
CDR3 DNA: TGTGCCAGCAGCCCATGGAGGGGGTCTTCCTACGAGCAGTACTTC
CDR3 protein: CASSPWRGSSYEQYF

D gene: .
J gene: TRBJ2-7
clone size: few
V gene: TRBV15
CDR3 DNA: TGTGCCACCAGCAGAGATAGTGCCCCGGGCGAGCAGTACTTC
CDR3 protein: CATSRDSAPGEQYF

D gene: TRBD2
J gene: TRBJ2-3
clone size: few
V gene: TRBV3-1
CDR3 DNA: TGTGCCAGCAGCCAAGATGGGACTAGGTACGGGGGGCCAGATACGCAGTATTTT
CDR3 protein: CASSQDGTRYGGPDTQYF

D gene: .
J gene: TRBJ1-1
clone size: .
V gene: TRBV7-3
CDR3 DNA: TGTGCCAGCAGCTTACGGGCTGCGAACACTGAAGCTTTCTTT
CDR3 protein: CASSLRAANTEAFF

D gene: .
J gene: TRBJ1-1
clone size: few
V gene: TRBV10-1
CDR3 DNA: TGCGCCAGTCTAACTGGACTTGAAGCTTTCTTT
CDR3 protein: CASLTGLEAFF

D gene: .
J gene: TRBJ1-6
clone size: .
V gene: TRBV12-3/TRBV12-4
CDR3 DNA: TGTGCCAGCAGTTTAGGGGTCGACCGACCCCTCCACTTT
CDR3 protein: CASSLGVDRPLHF

D gene: TRBD1
J gene: TRBJ2-7
clone size: .
V gene: TRBV20-1
CDR3 DNA: TGCAGTGCTAGAGGTCAGGGGGCGGACGAGCAGTACTTC
CDR3 protein: CSARGQGADEQYF

D gene: .
J gene: TRBJ1-1
clone size: .
V gene: TRBV20-1
CDR3 DNA: TGCAGTGCTAGTCTTGGGTACAGGGACTTGTTTGTTGGGAACACTGAAGCTTTCTTT
CDR3 protein: CSASLGYRDLFVGNTEAFF

D gene: .
J gene: TRBJ1-1
clone size: few
V gene: TRBV3-1
CDR3 DNA: TGTGCCAGCAGCCCTCTGAATACGGCTGAAGCTTTCTTT
CDR3 protein: CASSPLNTAEAFF

D gene: .
J gene: TRBJ1-2
clone size: once
V gene: TRBV9
CDR3 DNA: TGTGCCAGCAGCGTAACCTCCTCGGGTGGCTACACCTTC
CDR3 protein: CASSVTSSGGYTF

D gene: TRBD2
J gene: TRBJ2-1
clone size: few
V gene: TRBV7-9
CDR3 DNA: TGTGCCAGCAGCTGGGCCCAGCACCTAGCGGGAGGAAGTGAGCAGTTCTTC
CDR3 protein: CASSWAQHLAGGSEQFF

D gene: .
J gene: TRBJ2-7
clone size: .
V gene: TRBV4-3
CDR3 DNA: TGCGCCAGCAGCCAGGATTCAGACTACGAGCAGTACTTC
CDR3 protein: CASSQDSDYEQYF

D gene: .
J gene: TRBJ2-7
clone size: .
V gene: TRBV10-3
CDR3 DNA: TGTGCCATCGGTAGCGACTCCTACGAGCAGTACTTC
CDR3 protein: CAIGSDSYEQYF

D gene: .
J gene: TRBJ2-7
clone size: many
V gene: TRBV7-9
CDR3 DNA: TGTGCCAGCGCCGGTACTTCCTACGAGCAGTACTTC
CDR3 protein: CASAGTSYEQYF

D gene: .
J gene: TRBJ1-1
clone size: .
V gene: TRBV18
CDR3 DNA: TGTGCCAGCTCACCAATGAATACAGTTAGAGGCCCCGAAGCTTTCTTT
CDR3 protein: CASSPMNTVRGPEAFF

D gene: TRBD2
J gene: TRBJ2-3
clone size: few
V gene: TRBV7-2
CDR3 DNA: TGTGCCAGCAGCAAGGCCCTAGCGGGAGGTACCGCAGATACGCAGTATTTT
CDR3 protein: CASSKALAGGTADTQYF

D gene: .
J gene: TRBJ1-1
clone size: .
V gene: TRBV2
CDR3 DNA: TGTGCCAGCAGTGAACGGACAGCCGGGGGCACTGAAGCTTTCTTT
CDR3 protein: CASSERTAGGTEAFF

D gene: TRBD2
J gene: TRBJ2-3
clone size: few
V gene: TRBV27
CDR3 DNA: TGTGCCAGCAGTTTACGCGGGACTAGCGGGACCCCCGCAGATACGCAGTATTTT
CDR3 protein: CASSLRGTSGTPADTQYF

D gene: TRBD1
J gene: TRBJ2-4
clone size: .
V gene: TRBV29-1
CDR3 DNA: TGCAGCGCAGGGGACAGGGGTAGTGGCATTCAGTACTTC
CDR3 protein: CSAGDRGSGIQYF

D gene: .
J gene: TRBJ1-2
clone size: .
V gene: TRBV5-1
CDR3 DNA: TGCGCCAGCAGCTTGGACAGCGAGCGCTCTGGCTACACCTTC
CDR3 protein: CASSLDSERSGYTF

D gene: .
J gene: TRBJ1-1
clone size: few
V gene: TRBV7-3
CDR3 DNA: TGTGCCAGCAGCTTAACCGGGGAGGGCTTTGAAGCTTTCTTT
CDR3 protein: CASSLTGEGFEAFF

D gene: .
J gene: TRBJ2-5
clone size: once
V gene: TRBV7-8
CDR3 DNA: TGTGCCAGCAGCTTAGGGGGGGCAGGGAGCGTGAAGACCCAGTACTTC
CDR3 protein: CASSLGGAGSVKTQYF

D gene: TRBD1
J gene: TRBJ2-7
clone size: few
V gene: TRBV5-1
CDR3 DNA: TGCGCCAGCAGCCCCGACTGGACAGGGATCTACGAGCAGTACTTC
CDR3 protein: CASSPDWTGIYEQYF

D gene: .
J gene: TRBJ2-1
clone size: .
V gene: TRBV5-4
CDR3 DNA: TGTGCCAGCAGCTTGACCAGCGGGCAGAACAATGAGCAGTTCTTC
CDR3 protein: CASSLTSGQNNEQFF

D gene: TRBD1
J gene: TRBJ2-3
clone size: few
V gene: TRBV27
CDR3 DNA: TGTGCCAGCAGTTTAAGGTCGTATCGGACAGGGGGCCCCACAGATACGCAGTATTTT
CDR3 protein: CASSLRSYRTGGPTDTQYF

D gene: TRBD1
J gene: TRBJ2-3
clone size: many
V gene: TRBV5-1
CDR3 DNA: TGCGCCAGCAGCTTGGGACAGGGGGCAGATACGCAGTATTTT
CDR3 protein: CASSLGQGADTQYF

D gene: .
J gene: TRBJ2-3
clone size: few
V gene: TRBV20-1
CDR3 DNA: TGCAGTGCTAGTCCTATGGCTAACCATGCAGGTACGCAGTATTTT
CDR3 protein: CSASPMANHAGTQYF

D gene: .
J gene: TRBJ2-7
clone size: .
V gene: TRBV6-5
CDR3 DNA: TGTGCCAGCAGCCCCGTCGGCGTCGGGGCCTACTACGAGCAGTACTTC
CDR3 protein: CASSPVGVGAYYEQYF

D gene: TRBD2
J gene: TRBJ2-3
clone size: .
V gene: TRBV7-3
CDR3 DNA: TGTGCCAGCAGCTTACGGGGGGGGGACTCATCCACTAGCACAGATACGCAGTATTTT
CDR3 protein: CASSLRGGDSSTSTDTQYF

D gene: .
J gene: TRBJ2-1
clone size: .
V gene: TRBV6-1
CDR3 DNA: TGTGCCAGCAGTGAACAGAGGGGGAGCTACAATGAGCAGTTCTTC
CDR3 protein: CASSEQRGSYNEQFF

D gene: .
J gene: TRBJ1-1
clone size: .
V gene: TRBV12-3/TRBV12-4
CDR3 DNA: TGTGCCAGCAGTTTCGGCCTAGTTAACACTGAAGCTTTCTTT
CDR3 protein: CASSFGLVNTEAFF

D gene: .
J gene: TRBJ2-3
clone size: .
V gene: TRBV5-1
CDR3 DNA: TGCGCCAGCAGCTTGGATAGTCCTTATACGCAGTATTTT
CDR3 protein: CASSLDSPYTQYF

D gene: .
J gene: TRBJ1-3
clone size: few
V gene: TRBV27
CDR3 DNA: TGTGCCAGCAGTCCAGGGACCCAATCCACCATATATTTT
CDR3 protein: CASSPGTQSTIYF

D gene: TRBD2
J gene: TRBJ2-2
clone size: few
V gene: TRBV20-1
CDR3 DNA: TGCAGTGCGGAGGCCCGGGCACTAGCGGGAGTAGCCGGGGAGCTGTTTTTT
CDR3 protein: CSAEARALAGVAGELFF

D gene: .
J gene: TRBJ1-2
clone size: .
V gene: TRBV12-3/TRBV12-4
CDR3 DNA: TGTGCCAGCAGTTTAGTCAGGGAAGCAAATGGCTACACCTTC
CDR3 protein: CASSLVREANGYTF

D gene: .
J gene: TRBJ1-1
clone size: .
V gene: TRBV30
CDR3 DNA: TGTGCCTGGAGTGTACAAGACGGGAACACTGAAGCTTTCTTT
CDR3 protein: CAWSVQDGNTEAFF

D gene: .
J gene: TRBJ2-2
clone size: .
V gene: TRBV6-5
CDR3 DNA: TGTGCCAGCGGGGACCCCCTCGGGGAGCTGTTTTTT
CDR3 protein: CASGDPLGELFF

D gene: .
J gene: TRBJ2-7
clone size: once
V gene: TRBV15
CDR3 DNA: TGTGCCACCAGCAGAGACGAGACAGTAGACTACGAGCAGTACTTC
CDR3 protein: CATSRDETVDYEQYF

D gene: .
J gene: TRBJ2-7
clone size: .
V gene: TRBV11-1
CDR3 DNA: TGTGCCAGCAGTCCAGGGTTACGCGGCTCCTACGAGCAGTACTTC
CDR3 protein: CASSPGLRGSYEQYF

D gene: .
J gene: TRBJ1-2
clone size: .
V gene: TRBV5-1
CDR3 DNA: TGCGCCAGTCTAGGCGTGGGACAAGGGGAAGGCTACACCTTC
CDR3 protein: CASLGVGQGEGYTF

D gene: TRBD1
J gene: TRBJ1-6
clone size: .
V gene: TRBV3-1
CDR3 DNA: TGTGCCAGCAGCCGGACAGGGGGCTATAATTCACCCCTCCACTTT
CDR3 protein: CASSRTGGYNSPLHF

D gene: .
J gene: TRBJ1-5
clone size: .
V gene: TRBV2
CDR3 DNA: TGTGCCAGCAGTGAAGCAAGGGTTGAGCCCCAGCATTTT
CDR3 protein: CASSEARVEPQHF

D gene: .
J gene: TRBJ1-1
clone size: many
V gene: TRBV12-3/TRBV12-4
CDR3 DNA: TGTGCCAGCAGTCAATCGACAGGCGCTCGAAAAAAAGCTTTCTTT
CDR3 protein: CASSQSTGARKKAFF

D gene: .
J gene: TRBJ2-1
clone size: few
V gene: TRBV7-8
CDR3 DNA: TGTGCCAGCAGCTTGAAACGTCGTTACAATGAGCAGTTCTTC
CDR3 protein: CASSLKRRYNEQFF